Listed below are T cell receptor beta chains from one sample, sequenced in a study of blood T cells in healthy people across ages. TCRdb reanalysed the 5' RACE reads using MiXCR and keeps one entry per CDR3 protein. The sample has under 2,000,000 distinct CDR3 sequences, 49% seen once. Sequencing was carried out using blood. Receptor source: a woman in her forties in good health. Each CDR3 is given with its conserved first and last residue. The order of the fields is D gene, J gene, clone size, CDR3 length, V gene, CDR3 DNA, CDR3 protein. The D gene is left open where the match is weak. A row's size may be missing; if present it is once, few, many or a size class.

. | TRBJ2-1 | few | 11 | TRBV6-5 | TGTGCCAGCAGTTCGGGGCTTGAGCAGTTCTTC | CASSSGLEQFF
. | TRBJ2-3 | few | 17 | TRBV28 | TGTGCCAGTCACGATACTGGGAAGGTAACTAGCACAGATACGCAGTATTTT | CASHDTGKVTSTDTQYF
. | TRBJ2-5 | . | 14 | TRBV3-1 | TGTGCCAGCAGCCTCAAAACGTGGGAAGAGACCCAGTACTTC | CASSLKTWEETQYF
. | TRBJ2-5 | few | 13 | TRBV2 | TGTGCCACCAGCTGGGACAACCAAGAGACCCAGTACTTC | CATSWDNQETQYF
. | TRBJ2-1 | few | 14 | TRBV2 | TGTGCCAGCAGTGCAGGTCGCCTCTACAATGAGCAGTTCTTC | CASSAGRLYNEQFF
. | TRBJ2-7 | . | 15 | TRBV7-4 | TGTGCCAGCAGCTTAACCCGGGGGAGGACCTACGAGCAGTACTTC | CASSLTRGRTYEQYF
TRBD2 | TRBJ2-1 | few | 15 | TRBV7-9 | TGTGCCAGCAGTCTAGCACTAGCGGCCAAATCGGAGCAGTTCTTC | CASSLALAAKSEQFF
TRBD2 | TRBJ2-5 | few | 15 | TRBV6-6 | TGTGCCGCCCGGAAGCTAGCGGCGGTAAGAGAGACCCAGTACTTC | CAARKLAAVRETQYF
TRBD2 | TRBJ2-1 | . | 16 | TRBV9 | TGTGCCAGCAGCGTAGTAGCGGGTAGCTCCTACAATGAGCAGTTCTTC | CASSVVAGSSYNEQFF
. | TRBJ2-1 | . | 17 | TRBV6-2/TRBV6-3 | TGTGCCAGCAGTTACCGTACCACTCAGGGGCGGGGGAATGAGCAGTTCTTC | CASSYRTTQGRGNEQFF
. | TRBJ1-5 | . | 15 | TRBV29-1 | TGCAGCGTTGTGTGCCCCAGGAAGAAGGATCAGCCCCAGCATTTT | CSVVCPRKKDQPQHF
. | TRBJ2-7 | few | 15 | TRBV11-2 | TGTGCCAGCAGCTTAGAGACAGCCAGCTCCTACGAGCAGTACTTC | CASSLETASSYEQYF
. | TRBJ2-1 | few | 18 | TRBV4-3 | TGCGCCAGCAGCCAAGTGGTGATGCGGGGGCCGTCCTACAATGAGCAGTTCTTC | CASSQVVMRGPSYNEQFF
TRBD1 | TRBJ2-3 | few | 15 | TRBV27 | TGTGCCAGCAGTTTCGGACAGGGTACACGGGATACGCAGTATTTT | CASSFGQGTRDTQYF
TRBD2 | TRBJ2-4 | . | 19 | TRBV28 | TGTGCCAGCAGTTACCCGACGCAGCGGGGGGGCGGGGCCAAAAACATTCAGTACTTC | CASSYPTQRGGGAKNIQYF
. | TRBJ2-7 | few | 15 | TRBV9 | TGTGCCAGCAGCTCGAGGTTGGGCGAAACCTACGAGCAGTACTTC | CASSSRLGETYEQYF
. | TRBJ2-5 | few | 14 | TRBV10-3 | TGTGCCATCAGTGACCCCCTAGCACAAGAGACCCAGTACTTC | CAISDPLAQETQYF
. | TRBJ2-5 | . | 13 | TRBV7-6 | TGTGCCAACAGCCAAGGGGGGGTGAGGACCCAGTACTTC | CANSQGGVRTQYF
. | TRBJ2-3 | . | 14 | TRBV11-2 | TGTGCCAGCGCCAACTGGTTTAGCACAGATACGCAGTATTTT | CASANWFSTDTQYF
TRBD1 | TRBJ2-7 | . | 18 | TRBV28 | TGTGCCAGCACTACTCAAGAGCGCAGGGGGCGCGATGAGGACGAGCAGTACTTC | CASTTQERRGRDEDEQYF
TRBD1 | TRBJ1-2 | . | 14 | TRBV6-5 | TGTGCCAGCAGAGCCGGGACAGGGGATTATGGCTACACCTTC | CASRAGTGDYGYTF
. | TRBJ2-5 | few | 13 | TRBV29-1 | TGCAGCGCTAGTGGGGCCAACCAAGAGACCCAGTACTTC | CSASGANQETQYF
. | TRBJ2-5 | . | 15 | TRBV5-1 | TGCGCCAGCAGCTCTTACGCGGGGGCCCAAGAGACCCAGTACTTC | CASSSYAGAQETQYF
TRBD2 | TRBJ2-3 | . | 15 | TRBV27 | TGTGCCAGCACTAAGGGACTAGCGGGTTCCCTTACGCAGTATTTT | CASTKGLAGSLTQYF
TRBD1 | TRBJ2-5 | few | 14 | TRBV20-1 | TGCAGTGCTATAGGACAGGGCGGGGTGGCGACCCAGTACTTC | CSAIGQGGVATQYF
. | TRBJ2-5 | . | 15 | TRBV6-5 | TGTGCCAGCAGCCAGGAGGCGGGGGCTAGAGAGACCCAGTACTTC | CASSQEAGARETQYF
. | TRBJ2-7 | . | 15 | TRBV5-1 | TGCGCCAGCAGCCAGCCCGGGACACCTTCCTACGAGCAGTACTTC | CASSQPGTPSYEQYF
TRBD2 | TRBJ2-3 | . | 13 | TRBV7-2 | TGTGCCAGCAGCGTATTAGCGGGGTCCCCTGAGTATTTT | CASSVLAGSPEYF
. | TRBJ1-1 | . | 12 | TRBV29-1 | TGCAGCGTTGCAGGGTTGGGCACTGAAGCTTTCTTT | CSVAGLGTEAFF
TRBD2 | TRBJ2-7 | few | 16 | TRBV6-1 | TGTGCCAGCAGTCTCTACGCTAGCGGGGGGGTCTACGAGCAGTACTTC | CASSLYASGGVYEQYF
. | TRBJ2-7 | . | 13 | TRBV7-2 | TGTGCCAGCAGCTTAACGGGGTCCTACAAGCAGTACTTC | CASSLTGSYKQYF